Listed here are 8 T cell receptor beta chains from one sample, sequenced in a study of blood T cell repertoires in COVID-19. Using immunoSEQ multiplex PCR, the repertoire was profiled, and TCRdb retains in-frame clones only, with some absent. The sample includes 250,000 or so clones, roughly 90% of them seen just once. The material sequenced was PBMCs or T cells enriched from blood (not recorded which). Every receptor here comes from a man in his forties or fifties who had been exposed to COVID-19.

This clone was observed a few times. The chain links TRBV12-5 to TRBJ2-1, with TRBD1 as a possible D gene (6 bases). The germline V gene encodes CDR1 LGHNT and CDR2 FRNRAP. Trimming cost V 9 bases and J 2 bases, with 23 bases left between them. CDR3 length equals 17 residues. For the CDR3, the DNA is TGTGCTAGCGGGTCCCAGGGGTGGACGACGACCTACAATGAGCAGTTCTTC. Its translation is CASGSQGWTTTYNEQFF.

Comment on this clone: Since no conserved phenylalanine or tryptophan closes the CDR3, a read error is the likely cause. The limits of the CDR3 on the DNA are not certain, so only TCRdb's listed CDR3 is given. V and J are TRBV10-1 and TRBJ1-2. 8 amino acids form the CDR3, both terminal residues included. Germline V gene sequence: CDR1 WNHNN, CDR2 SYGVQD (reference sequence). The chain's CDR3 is CASSVGLK.

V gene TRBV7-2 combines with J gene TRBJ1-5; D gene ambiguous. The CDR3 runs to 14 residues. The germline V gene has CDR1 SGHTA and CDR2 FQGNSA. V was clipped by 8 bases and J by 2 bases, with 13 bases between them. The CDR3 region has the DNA TGTGCCAGCCAACAAAACCTGGGCAATCAGCCCCAGCATTTT. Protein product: CASQQNLGNQPQHF.

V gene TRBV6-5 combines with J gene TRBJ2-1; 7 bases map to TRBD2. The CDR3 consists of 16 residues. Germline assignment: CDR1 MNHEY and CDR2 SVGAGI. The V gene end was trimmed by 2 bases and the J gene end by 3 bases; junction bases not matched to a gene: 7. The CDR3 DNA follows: TGTGCCAGCAGTTACCTGAGGGCTAGCGGCTACAATGAGCAGTTCTTC. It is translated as CASSYLRASGYNEQFF.

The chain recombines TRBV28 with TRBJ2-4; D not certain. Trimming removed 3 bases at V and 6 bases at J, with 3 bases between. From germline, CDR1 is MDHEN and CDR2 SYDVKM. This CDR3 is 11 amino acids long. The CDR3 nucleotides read TGTGCCAGCAGTTTGCGAAACATTCAGTACTTC. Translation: CASSLRNIQYF.

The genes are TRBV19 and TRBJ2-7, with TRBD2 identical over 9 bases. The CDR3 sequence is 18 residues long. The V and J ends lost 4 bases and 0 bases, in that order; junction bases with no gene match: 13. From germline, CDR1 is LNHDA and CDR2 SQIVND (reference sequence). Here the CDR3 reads CASSRGGLAGAPSYEQYF. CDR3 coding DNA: TGTGCCAGTAGTAGAGGGGGGTTAGCGGGAGCTCCCTCCTACGAGCAGTACTTC.

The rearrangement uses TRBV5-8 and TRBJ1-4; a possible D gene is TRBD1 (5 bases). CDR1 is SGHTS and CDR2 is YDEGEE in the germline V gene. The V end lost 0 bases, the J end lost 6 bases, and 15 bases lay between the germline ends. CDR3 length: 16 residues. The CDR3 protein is CASSLGDSLRDEKLFF. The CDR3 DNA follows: TGTGCCAGCAGCTTGGGGGACTCGCTGAGGGATGAAAAACTGTTTTTT.

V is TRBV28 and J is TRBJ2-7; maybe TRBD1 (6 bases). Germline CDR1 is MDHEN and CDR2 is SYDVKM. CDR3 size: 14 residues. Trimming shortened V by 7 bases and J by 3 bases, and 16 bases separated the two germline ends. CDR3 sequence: CASMGGQSYYEQYF. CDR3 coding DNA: TGTGCCAGCATGGGTGGACAGAGCTACTACGAGCAGTACTTC.